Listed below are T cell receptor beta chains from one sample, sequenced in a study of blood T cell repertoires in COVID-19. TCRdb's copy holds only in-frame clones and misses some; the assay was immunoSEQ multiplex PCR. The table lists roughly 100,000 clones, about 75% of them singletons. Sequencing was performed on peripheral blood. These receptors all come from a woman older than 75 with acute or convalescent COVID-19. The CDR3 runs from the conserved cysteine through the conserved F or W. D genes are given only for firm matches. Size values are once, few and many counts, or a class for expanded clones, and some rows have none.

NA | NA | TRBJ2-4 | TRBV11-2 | TGTGCCAGCAGCCCGCAACAGGGACCCAAAAACATTCAGTACTTC | CASSPQQGPKNIQYF
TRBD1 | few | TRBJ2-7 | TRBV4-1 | TGCGCCAGCAGCCAAGATATCGTGCAGGGGGCCTACGAGCAGTACTTC | CASSQDIVQGAYEQYF
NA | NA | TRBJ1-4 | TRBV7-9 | TGTGCCAGCAGCCCCACACCGTTGCTCCCTGAAAAACTGTTTTTT | CASSPTPLLPEKLFF
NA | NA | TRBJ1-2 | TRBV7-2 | TGTGCCAGCCGGGGGGGCGCGGTCTATGGCTACACCTTC | CASRGGAVYGYTF
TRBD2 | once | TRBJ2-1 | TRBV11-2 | TGTGCCAGCAGCTCCGTAGCGGGGGGAAACAATGAGCAGTTCTTC | CASSSVAGGNNEQFF
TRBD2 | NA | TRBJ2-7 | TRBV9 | TGTGCCAGCAGCGTAAGCGGGAGCACTAACGAGCAGTACTTC | CASSVSGSTNEQYF
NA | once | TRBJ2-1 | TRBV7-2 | TGTGCCAGCAGCCGCCCCAGGGCCTACAATGAGCAGTTCTTC | CASSRPRAYNEQFF
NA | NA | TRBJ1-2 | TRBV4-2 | TGTGCCAGCAGCCAAGGTTCCGGCGCCCTGGAGGGCTACACCTTC | CASSQGSGALEGYTF
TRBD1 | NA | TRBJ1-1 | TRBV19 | TGTGCCAGTAGTACGACAGGGGGCTTAGAGTATTCCACTGAAGCTTTCTTT | CASSTTGGLEYSTEAFF
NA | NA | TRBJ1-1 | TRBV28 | TGTGCCAGCAGTAAGGGGTTCACTGAAGCTTTCTTT | CASSKGFTEAFF
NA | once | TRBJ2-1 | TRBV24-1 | TGTGCCACCAGTGATGGGACGGGAGTAAGCTCCTACAATGAGCAGTTCTTC | CATSDGTGVSSYNEQFF
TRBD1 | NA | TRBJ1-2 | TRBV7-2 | TGTGCCAGCAGCAGTAGGTCCACAGGGGTGCGAGGCTACACCTTC | CASSSRSTGVRGYTF
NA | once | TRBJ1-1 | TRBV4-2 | TGTGCCAGCAGCCAAGATCCACAGGGAGTGACTTTCTTT | CASSQDPQGVTFF
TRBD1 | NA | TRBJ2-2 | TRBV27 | TGTGCCAGCAGTAGGGAGGACAGGGGGTTCGGGGAGCTGTTTTTT | CASSREDRGFGELFF
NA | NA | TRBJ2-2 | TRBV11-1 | TGTGCCAGCAGCTTAAGGGGTATCACCGGGGAGCTGTTTTTT | CASSLRGITGELFF
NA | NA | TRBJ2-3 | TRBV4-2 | TGTGCCAGCAGCCAAGAGTGGACTAAGACAGATACGCAGTATTTT | CASSQEWTKTDTQYF
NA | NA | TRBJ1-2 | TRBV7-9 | TGTGCCAGCAGCAAAACGGGGGACTACGGCTACACCTTC | CASSKTGDYGYTF
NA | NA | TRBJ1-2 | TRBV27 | TGTGCCAGCAGCTCCCCCCGGAGGGCTAACTATGGCTACACCTTC | CASSSPRRANYGYTF
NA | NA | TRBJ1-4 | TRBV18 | TGTGCCAGCTCACCACGGACAGCAACTAATGAAAAACTGTTTTTT | CASSPRTATNEKLFF
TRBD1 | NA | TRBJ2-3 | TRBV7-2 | TGTGCCAGCAGCTTAGTGGGGACAGGGCAAAATACGCAGTATTTT | CASSLVGTGQNTQYF
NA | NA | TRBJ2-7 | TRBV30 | TGTGCCTGGGGAACAGGGAATTCCTACGAGCAGTACTTC | CAWGTGNSYEQYF
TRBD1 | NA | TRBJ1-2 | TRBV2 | TGTGCCACGGGACAGTCCCACCTTGGCTACACCTTC | CATGQSHLGYTF
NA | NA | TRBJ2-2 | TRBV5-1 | TGCGCCAGCAGCTTGGGCCAGGAAAGGGAGCTGTTTTTT | CASSLGQERELFF